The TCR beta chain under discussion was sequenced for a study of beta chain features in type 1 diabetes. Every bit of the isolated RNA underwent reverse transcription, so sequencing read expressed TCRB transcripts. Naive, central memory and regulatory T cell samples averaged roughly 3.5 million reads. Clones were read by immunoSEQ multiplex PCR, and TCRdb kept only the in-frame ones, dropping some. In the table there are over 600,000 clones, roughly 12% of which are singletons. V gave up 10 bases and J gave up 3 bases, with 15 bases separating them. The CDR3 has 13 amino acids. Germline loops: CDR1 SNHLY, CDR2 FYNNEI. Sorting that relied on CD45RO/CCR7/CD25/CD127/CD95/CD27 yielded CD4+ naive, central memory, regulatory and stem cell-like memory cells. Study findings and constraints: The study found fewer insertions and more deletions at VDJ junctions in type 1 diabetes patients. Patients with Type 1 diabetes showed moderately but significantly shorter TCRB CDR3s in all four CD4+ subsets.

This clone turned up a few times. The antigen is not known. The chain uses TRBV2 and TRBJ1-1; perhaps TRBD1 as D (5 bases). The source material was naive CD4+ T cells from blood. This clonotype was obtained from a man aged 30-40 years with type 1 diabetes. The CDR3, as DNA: TGTGCCACACAGGACACCTTATACACTGAAGCTTTCTTT. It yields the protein CATQDTLYTEAFF.